Shown below are 13 T cell receptor beta chains from a single sample sequenced in a study of cytomegalovirus exposure and HLA in healthy donors. PCR employed 60 Vbeta and 13 Jbeta primers. Method: immunoSEQ multiplex PCR; TCRdb's copy keeps in-frame clones and lacks some. The sample includes around 76,000 clones, about 70% seen only once; the top ten take less than 9%. Material: PBMCs. These receptors were collected from a middle-aged man in good health and CMV-seropositive.

J is TRBJ2-1 and V is TRBV19, with D possibly being TRBD1 (5 bases). The CDR3 contains 14 residues. V was trimmed by 3 bases and J by 6 bases, leaving 12 bases between them. CDR1 and CDR2 from the germline V gene are LNHDA and SQIVND (reference sequence). CDR3 in amino acids: CASSIAVGPNEQFF. DNA for the CDR3: TGTGCCAGTAGTATTGCAGTGGGGCCCAATGAGCAGTTCTTC.

The V call is TRBV19, the J call TRBJ1-5; D perhaps matches TRBD1 (6 bases). This CDR3 spans 16 amino acids. Germline V gene sequence: CDR1 LNHDA, CDR2 SQIVND (reference sequence). The V and J ends lost 2 bases and 9 bases respectively, with 20 bases between them. The DNA for the CDR3 is TGTGCCAGTAGTATAACCCGACAGGTCCTAGAAGGGCCCCAGCATTTT. Amino acids: CASSITRQVLEGPQHF.

This chain links TRBV27 with TRBJ2-2; unclear D gene. Germline V gene sequence: CDR1 MNHEY, CDR2 SMNVEV (reference sequence). V was trimmed by 3 bases and J by 3 bases, leaving 11 bases between them. The CDR3 has 15 amino acids. The chain's CDR3 is CASSLNSYYTGELFF. CDR3 sequence (DNA): TGTGCCAGCAGTTTGAACAGTTATTACACCGGGGAGCTGTTTTTT.

The V and J genes are TRBV29-1 and TRBJ1-3, with a tentative D call TRBD1 (5 bases). The CDR3 runs to 11 residues. V lost 7 bases and J lost 16, with 20 bases in between. CDR1 SQVTM and CDR2 ANQGSEA come from the germline V gene. The CDR3 spells CSARVGGTGYF. The CDR3 DNA reads as TGCAGCGCCCGGGTTGGCGGGACGGGGTATTTT. Full variable domain (outside the CDR3, taken from reference TRBV29-1 and TRBJ1-3): SAVISQKPSRDICQRGTSLTIQCQVDSQVTMMFWYRQQPGQSLTLIATANQGSEATYESGFVIDKFPISRPNLTFSTLTVSNMSPEDSSIYLCSARVGGTGYFGEGSWLTVV.

The J gene is TRBJ2-7, the V gene TRBV5-1, with D maybe TRBD1 (6 bases). CDR3 length: 14 amino acids. V dropped 4 bases and J dropped 7 bases, with 18 bases sitting between them. Per germline, CDR1 SGHRS and CDR2 YFSETQ. The CDR3 DNA follows: TGCGCCAGCAGCCAACGTGAGGGTCAGGGGGAGCAGTACTTC. It codes for CASSQREGQGEQYF.

The V gene is TRBV7-7, the J gene TRBJ2-2; 7 bases map to TRBD1. Per germline, CDR1 SSHAT and CDR2 FNYEAQ (reference sequence). The CDR3 spans 15 residues. The CDR3 sequence is CAIPGQGVGTGELFF. As DNA, the CDR3 is TGTGCTATCCCCGGGCAGGGGGTAGGTACCGGGGAGCTGTTTTTT.

The chain couples TRBV20-1 to TRBJ1-2; 7 positions match TRBD1. Germline loops: CDR1 DFQATT, CDR2 SNEGSKA (reference sequence). J lost 7 bases, V lost 6 bases, and 5 bases had no gene match. This CDR3 comprises 11 residues. CDR3 amino acids: CSARGQVGYTF. DNA of the CDR3: TGCAGTGCGCGAGGACAGGTTGGCTACACCTTC.

The gene calls are TRBV29-1 and TRBJ2-5; perhaps TRBD1 as D (6 bases). V gave up 0 bases and J gave up 0 bases, with 8 bases separating them. This CDR3 has 14 amino acids. The germline CDR1 and CDR2 sequences are SQVTM and ANQGSEA. The CDR3 here is CSVEETGHQETQYF. The CDR3 nucleotides are TGCAGCGTTGAAGAGACAGGTCACCAAGAGACCCAGTACTTC.

The chain recombines TRBV6-5 with TRBJ2-7, with D possibly TRBD1 on 5 matching bases. CDR1 MNHEY and CDR2 SVGAGI come from the germline V gene. V lost 10 bases, J lost 4 bases, and 14 bases lay in between. The CDR3 is made up of 12 amino acids. The CDR3, as DNA: TGTGCCACCCAGGGTTTAGCTTACGAGCAGTACTTC. Translated, it gives CATQGLAYEQYF.

This clone was seen a single time. This chain connects TRBV7-2 to TRBJ2-1; D possibly corresponds to TRBD2 (6 bases). Germline values: CDR1 SGHTA, CDR2 FQGNSA. The CDR3 loop spans 14 amino acids. With 4 bases removed from V and 5 bases from J, the gap between germline ends came to 12 bases. CDR3 sequence: CASSSGLEHNEQFF. The CDR3 DNA sequence: TGTGCCAGCAGCTCGGGACTTGAACACAATGAGCAGTTCTTC.

This clone was seen more than once but under ten times. This chain joins TRBV5-1 and TRBJ1-1; 12 bases line up with TRBD1. The CDR3 length is 13 residues. The V segment lost 7 bases and the J segment 4 bases; nucleotides outside the gene matches: 2. CDR1 is SGHRS, CDR2 YFSETQ, per germline. CDR3 nucleotides: TGCGCCAGCGGGGGACAGGGGGCCACTGAAGCTTTCTTT. It encodes CASGGQGATEAFF.

This CDR3 reads CASSSQDGARYEQYF. The CDR3 nucleotides read TGTGCCAGCTCATCCCAGGATGGGGCGCGGTACGAGCAGTACTTC. The chain joins TRBV18 to TRBJ2-7, with D maybe TRBD1 (5 bases). In germline, CDR1 is KGHSH, CDR2 LQKENI. V lost 5 bases to trimming and J lost 4 bases, with 18 bases between them. The CDR3 runs to 15 residues.

V gene TRBV5-4 combines with J gene TRBJ2-6, with D possibly TRBD1 on 6 matching bases. The CDR3 length is 16 residues. V shed 4 bases and J shed 0 bases, with 11 bases lying between them. The V gene's germline CDR1 is SGHNT and CDR2 YYREEE (reference sequence). The CDR3 DNA reads TGTGCCAGCAGCATGGACAGTCACTCTGGGGCCAACGTCCTGACTTTC. Its translation: CASSMDSHSGANVLTF.